Listed below are T cell receptor beta chains from one sample, sequenced in a study of OX40 agonist ivuxolimab in advanced cancers. Sequenced by immunoSEQ multiplex PCR; TCRdb stores in-frame clones only, minus some. The repertoire holds roughly 61,000 clones, with approximately 90% as singletons. This specimen was CD4+ or CD8+ T cells sorted from blood, taken in a trial of the OX40 agonist ivuxolimab. The origin of the receptors is an adult with an advanced solid tumor such as melanoma, head and neck, liver or kidney cancer. CDR3s include the opening cysteine and the closing phenylalanine or tryptophan. The order of the fields is J gene, V gene, D gene, clone size, CDR3 protein, CDR3 DNA. The D gene is left open where the match is weak. Some rows have no size entry. The others give once, few or many, or a class for an expanded clone.

TRBJ2-7,TRBV18,TRBD1,few,CASSGRQGVYEQYF,TGTGCCAGCTCAGGCCGACAGGGAGTCTACGAGCAGTACTTC
TRBJ1-1,TRBV2,-,-,CASRTDNTEAFF,TGTGCCAGCCGGACAGACAACACTGAAGCTTTCTTT
TRBJ1-5,TRBV19,TRBD1,-,CASTEKQGASNQPQHF,TGTGCCAGTACCGAAAAACAGGGGGCAAGCAATCAGCCCCAGCATTTT
TRBJ1-2,TRBV6-6,-,-,CASSMGGHGYTF,TGTGCCAGCAGTATGGGGGGGCATGGCTACACCTTC
TRBJ1-3,TRBV18,-,-,CASSPVDVGGTGNTIYF,TGTGCCAGCTCACCGGTTGACGTGGGGGGCACTGGAAACACCATATATTTT
TRBJ1-2,TRBV4-1,TRBD1,-,CASSQDSGGTYGYTF,TGCGCCAGCAGCCAAGATTCAGGGGGTACCTATGGCTACACCTTC
TRBJ2-5,TRBV30,-,-,CAWSSKETQYF,TGTGCCTGGAGTTCCAAAGAGACCCAGTACTTC
TRBJ1-6,TRBV7-2,-,-,CASSLAGDSPLHF,TGTGCCAGCAGCCTGGCAGGGGATTCACCCCTCCACTTT
TRBJ2-1,TRBV27,-,once,CASSLWRGAGIDEQFF,TGTGCCAGCAGCTTATGGCGGGGTGCTGGAATTGATGAGCAGTTCTTC
TRBJ1-2,TRBV6-7,TRBD1,-,CASSYFPGQDLYGYTF,TGTGCCAGCAGTTACTTCCCGGGACAGGACTTATATGGCTACACCTTC
TRBJ2-7,TRBV18,-,-,CASSPPSPGRGSKAGEQYF,TGTGCCAGCTCACCACCCTCCCCGGGCAGGGGGTCTAAGGCGGGGGAGCAGTACTTC
TRBJ2-2,TRBV5-4,TRBD1,-,CASSAGQGNTGELFF,TGTGCCAGCAGCGCAGGACAGGGAAACACCGGGGAGCTGTTTTTT
TRBJ2-3,TRBV10-1,-,-,CASSDGGLTDTQYF,TGCGCCAGCAGTGACGGCGGACTCACAGATACGCAGTATTTT
TRBJ1-6,TRBV18,TRBD1,-,CASSPTGAGFNSPLHF,TGTGCCAGCTCACCGACAGGGGCAGGGTTCAATTCACCCCTCCACTTT
TRBJ1-2,TRBV7-2,TRBD1,-,CASSSGQGVNGYTF,TGTGCCAGCAGCTCGGGACAGGGGGTTAATGGCTACACCTTC
TRBJ2-1,TRBV13,-,few,CASSLWAFTVSYNEQFF,TGTGCCAGCAGCTTATGGGCTTTTACGGTCTCCTACAATGAGCAGTTCTTC
TRBJ2-3,TRBV7-9,-,-,CASSPTGQVSTDTQYF,TGTGCCAGCAGCCCAACCGGGCAGGTTAGCACAGATACGCAGTATTTT
TRBJ2-7,TRBV27,-,-,CASSNPRALVYEQYF,TGTGCCAGCAGTAACCCACGGGCCTTGGTCTACGAGCAGTACTTC
TRBJ1-3,TRBV7-6,-,-,CASSRTGGTGNTIYF,TGTGCCAGCAGCCGCACGGGGGGCACTGGAAACACCATATATTTT
TRBJ2-2,TRBV2,TRBD1,-,CASRGTGVTGELFF,TGTGCCAGCAGGGGAACAGGGGTCACCGGGGAGCTGTTTTTT
TRBJ1-2,TRBV18,-,-,CASSPGEYGYTF,TGTGCCAGCTCACCAGGGGAGTATGGCTACACCTTC
TRBJ2-5,TRBV4-1,TRBD2,-,CASSQDFSGGAEQETQYF,TGCGCCAGCAGCCAAGATTTTAGCGGGGGGGCCGAGCAAGAGACCCAGTACTTC
TRBJ1-6,TRBV9,TRBD1,-,CASRPGQANSPLHF,TGTGCCAGCAGACCCGGACAGGCTAATTCACCCCTCCACTTT
TRBJ2-7,TRBV28,TRBD2,-,CASRGSGGSYEQYF,TGTGCCAGCAGGGGTAGCGGGGGCTCCTACGAGCAGTACTTC
TRBJ2-7,TRBV10-3,-,-,CAMSLAAGLIYEQYF,TGTGCCATGTCATTGGCGGCAGGGCTGATCTACGAGCAGTACTTC
TRBJ1-1,TRBV10-1,-,few,CASSENIGNTEAFF,TGCGCCAGCAGTGAGAACATAGGCAACACTGAAGCTTTCTTT
TRBJ2-7,TRBV28,-,-,CASSAQYEQYF,TGTGCCAGCAGTGCCCAATACGAGCAGTACTTC
TRBJ1-2,TRBV19,TRBD1,-,CASRDDRGINYGYTF,TGTGCCAGTAGGGACGACAGGGGCATTAACTATGGCTACACCTTC
TRBJ2-7,TRBV7-9,-,-,CASSSPGPSTQNYEQYF,TGTGCCAGCAGCTCCCCGGGACCGAGCACCCAAAACTACGAGCAGTACTTC
TRBJ1-5,TRBV7-8,-,-,CASSFTTPSRFGPQPQHF,TGTGCCAGCAGCTTCACAACCCCGAGTAGGTTTGGTCCCCAGCCCCAGCATTTT
TRBJ2-7,TRBV7-9,TRBD1,once,CASSSGGTGTYEQYF,TGTGCCAGCAGCTCTGGTGGGACAGGGACCTACGAGCAGTACTTC
TRBJ2-5,TRBV5-1,-,-,CASSFGRETQYF,TGCGCCAGCAGCTTTGGTCGGGAGACCCAGTACTTC
TRBJ2-2,TRBV14,-,-,CASSHRDLNTGELFF,TGTGCCAGCAGCCATCGGGACCTGAATACCGGGGAGCTGTTTTTT
TRBJ1-4,TRBV5-1,TRBD1,-,CASSLGTGTGGVRNEKLFF,TGCGCCAGCAGCTTGGGGACCGGGACAGGGGGCGTTCGGAATGAAAAACTGTTTTTT
TRBJ2-7,TRBV18,-,-,CASSPSATYEQYF,TGTGCCAGCTCACCGTCCGCAACCTACGAGCAGTACTTC
TRBJ2-5,TRBV19,-,-,CASSIDFSGETQYF,TGTGCCAGTAGTATAGATTTTAGCGGCGAGACCCAGTACTTC
TRBJ1-1,TRBV27,TRBD1,-,CASSKKGQGVTEAFF,TGTGCCAGCAGTAAGAAGGGACAGGGGGTCACTGAAGCTTTCTTT
TRBJ2-5,TRBV14,-,-,CASSQDRRPRTQYF,TGTGCCAGCAGCCAAGATCGCCGTCCTCGGACCCAGTACTTC